This T cell receptor beta chain was profiled in a study of blood T cell repertoires in COVID-19. Participant age was roughly 18 to 95 years, and participants resided in fewer than 30 US areas. Recovery meant two consecutive negative NP/OP PCR tests, professional clearance, or resolved symptoms. This clone was found a few times. In the authors' workflow: Nucleated cell number was recorded as an estimate derived from reference gene primer amplification. Sequencing used immunoSEQ multiplex PCR; TCRdb keeps in-frame clones, though not all of them. For V, J and clone size, that table is used; D and trimming come from the DNA. The sample has hundreds of thousands of clones, 85% seen once; the top ten hold 15% to 20%. The germline gives CDR1 PRHDT, CDR2 FYEKMQ (reference sequence). The CDR3 is made up of 11 amino acids. V was pared by 5 bases and J by 10 bases, with 12 bases between.

This chain uses TRBV13 with TRBJ2-7; TRBD1 might be the D (5 bases). This TCR was sampled from a man aged 35 to 55 who had recovered from COVID-19. Sequenced input: PBMCs or T cells enriched from blood (not recorded which). CDR3 sequence reads: CASSPSQGQYF. In nucleotides, the CDR3 is TGTGCCAGCAGCCCCTCTCAGGGTCAGTACTTC.